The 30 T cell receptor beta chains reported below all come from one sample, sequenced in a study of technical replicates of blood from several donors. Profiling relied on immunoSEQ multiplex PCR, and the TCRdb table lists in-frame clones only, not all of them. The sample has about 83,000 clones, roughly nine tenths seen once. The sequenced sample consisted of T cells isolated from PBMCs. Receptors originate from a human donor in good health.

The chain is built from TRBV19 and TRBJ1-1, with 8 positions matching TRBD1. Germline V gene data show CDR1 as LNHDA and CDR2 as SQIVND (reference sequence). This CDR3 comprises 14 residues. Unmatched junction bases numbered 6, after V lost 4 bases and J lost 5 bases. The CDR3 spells CASSKQGVETEAFF. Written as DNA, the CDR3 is TGTGCCAGTAGTAAACAGGGGGTAGAGACTGAAGCTTTCTTT.

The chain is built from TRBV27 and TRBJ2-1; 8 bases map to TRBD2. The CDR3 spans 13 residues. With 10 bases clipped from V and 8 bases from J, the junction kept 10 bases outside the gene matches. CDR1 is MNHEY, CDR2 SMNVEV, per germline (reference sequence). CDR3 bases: TGTGCCACCCGGGGCGGGAGGCGGGATGAGCAGTTCTTC. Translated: CATRGGRRDEQFF.

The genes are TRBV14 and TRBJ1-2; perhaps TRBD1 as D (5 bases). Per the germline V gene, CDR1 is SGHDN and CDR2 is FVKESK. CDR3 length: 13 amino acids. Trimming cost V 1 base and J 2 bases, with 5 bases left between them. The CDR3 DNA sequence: TGTGCCAGCAGCCAAGCAGGGAACTATGGCTACACCTTC. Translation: CASSQAGNYGYTF.

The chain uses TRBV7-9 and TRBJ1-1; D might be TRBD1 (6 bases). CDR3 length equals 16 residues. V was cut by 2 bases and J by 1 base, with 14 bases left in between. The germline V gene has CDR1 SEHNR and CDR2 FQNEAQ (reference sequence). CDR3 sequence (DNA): TGTGCCAGCAGCTTACGGGCAGGGGCCGGGAACACTGAAGCTTTCTTT. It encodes CASSLRAGAGNTEAFF.

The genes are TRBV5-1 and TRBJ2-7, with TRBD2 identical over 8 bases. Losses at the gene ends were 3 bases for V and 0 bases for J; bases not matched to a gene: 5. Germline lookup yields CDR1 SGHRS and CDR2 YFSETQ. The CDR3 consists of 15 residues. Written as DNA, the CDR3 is TGCGCCAGCAGCTCACTAGCGGAGAGCTCCTACGAGCAGTACTTC. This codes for CASSSLAESSYEQYF.

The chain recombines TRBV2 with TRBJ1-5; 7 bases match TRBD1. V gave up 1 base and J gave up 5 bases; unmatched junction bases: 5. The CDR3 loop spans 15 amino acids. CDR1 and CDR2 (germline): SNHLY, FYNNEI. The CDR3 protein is CASSEVGQGDQPQHF. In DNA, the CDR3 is TGTGCCAGCAGTGAAGTAGGCCAGGGGGATCAGCCCCAGCATTTT.

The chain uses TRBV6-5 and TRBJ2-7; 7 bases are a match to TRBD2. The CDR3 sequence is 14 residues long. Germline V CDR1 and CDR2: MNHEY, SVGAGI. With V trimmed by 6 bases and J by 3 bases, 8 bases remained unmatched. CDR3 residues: CASREVGGGYEQYF. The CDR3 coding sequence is TGTGCCAGCAGAGAAGTGGGGGGGGGCTACGAGCAGTACTTC.

Here the CDR3 reads CASSSLAGEDTQYF. The CDR3, as DNA: TGCGCCAGCAGCTCTCTAGCGGGAGAAGATACGCAGTATTTT. The V call is TRBV5-1, the J call TRBJ2-3, with 10 bases that match TRBD2. The CDR3 runs 14 residues. From germline, CDR1 is SGHRS and CDR2 YFSETQ. Trimming at V came to 3 bases and at J to 5 bases, leaving 3 bases not matched to a gene.

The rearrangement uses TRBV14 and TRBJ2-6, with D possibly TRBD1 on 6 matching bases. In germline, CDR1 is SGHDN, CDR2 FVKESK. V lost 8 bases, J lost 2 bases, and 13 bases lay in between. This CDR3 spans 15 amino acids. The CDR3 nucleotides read TGTGCCAGCGCCTCAGGGGCAACTGGGGCCAACGTCCTGACTTTC. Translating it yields CASASGATGANVLTF.

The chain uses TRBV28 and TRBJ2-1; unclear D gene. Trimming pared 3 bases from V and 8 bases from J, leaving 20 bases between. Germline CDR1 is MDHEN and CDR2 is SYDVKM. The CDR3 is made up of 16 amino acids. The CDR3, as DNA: TGTGCCAGCAGTTTCACAGAGCCGTCCAGAGTCCATGAGCAGTTCTTC. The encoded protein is CASSFTEPSRVHEQFF.

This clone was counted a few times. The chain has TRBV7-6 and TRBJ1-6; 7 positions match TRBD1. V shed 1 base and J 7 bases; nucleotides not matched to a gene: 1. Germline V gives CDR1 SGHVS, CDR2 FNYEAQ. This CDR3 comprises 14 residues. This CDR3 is CASSLGGGNSPLHF. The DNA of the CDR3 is TGTGCCAGCAGCTTAGGAGGGGGCAATTCACCCCTCCACTTT.

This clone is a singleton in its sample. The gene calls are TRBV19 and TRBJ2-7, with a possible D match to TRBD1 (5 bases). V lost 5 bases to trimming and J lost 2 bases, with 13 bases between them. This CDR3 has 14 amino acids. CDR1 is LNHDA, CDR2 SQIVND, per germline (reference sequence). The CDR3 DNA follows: TGTGCCAGTAGTCCTTCGACAGCCGCCTACGAGCAGTACTTC. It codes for CASSPSTAAYEQYF.

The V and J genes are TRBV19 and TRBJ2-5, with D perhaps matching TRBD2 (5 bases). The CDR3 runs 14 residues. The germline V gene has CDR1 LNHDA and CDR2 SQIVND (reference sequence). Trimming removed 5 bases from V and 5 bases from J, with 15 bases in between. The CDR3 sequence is CASSPRGVQETQYF. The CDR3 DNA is TGTGCCAGTAGTCCCCGGGGTGTCCAGGAGACCCAGTACTTC.

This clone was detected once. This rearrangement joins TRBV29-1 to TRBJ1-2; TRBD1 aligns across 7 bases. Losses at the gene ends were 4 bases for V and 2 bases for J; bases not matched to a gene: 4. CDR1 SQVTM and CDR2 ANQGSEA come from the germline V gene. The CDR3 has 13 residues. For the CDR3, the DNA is TGCAGCGTTGCGACAGGGATGAACTATGGCTACACCTTC. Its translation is CSVATGMNYGYTF.

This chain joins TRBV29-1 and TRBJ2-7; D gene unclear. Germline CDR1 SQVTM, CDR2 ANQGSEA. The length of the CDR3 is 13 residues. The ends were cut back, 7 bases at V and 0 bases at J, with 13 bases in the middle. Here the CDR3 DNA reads TGCAGCGCCGAAATCGAGGACTCCTACGAGCAGTACTTC. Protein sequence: CSAEIEDSYEQYF.

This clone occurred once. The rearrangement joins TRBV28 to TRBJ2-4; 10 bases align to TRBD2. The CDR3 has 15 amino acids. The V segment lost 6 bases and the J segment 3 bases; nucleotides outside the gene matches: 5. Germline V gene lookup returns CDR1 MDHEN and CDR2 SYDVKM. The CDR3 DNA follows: TGTGCCAGCAGCTCACAGCGGGAGGGCAAAAACATTCAGTACTTC. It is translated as CASSSQREGKNIQYF.

CDR3 sequence reads: CAISESRGGTGDFLGYGYTF. CDR3 DNA: TGTGCCATCAGTGAGTCGAGAGGCGGGACAGGGGACTTCCTAGGCTATGGCTACACCTTC. The chain is built from TRBV10-3 and TRBJ1-2; 10 bases fit TRBD1. Germline values: CDR1 ENHRY, CDR2 SYGVKD. Trimming took 0 bases from V and 4 from J; bases not matched to a gene: 17. The CDR3 spans 20 residues.

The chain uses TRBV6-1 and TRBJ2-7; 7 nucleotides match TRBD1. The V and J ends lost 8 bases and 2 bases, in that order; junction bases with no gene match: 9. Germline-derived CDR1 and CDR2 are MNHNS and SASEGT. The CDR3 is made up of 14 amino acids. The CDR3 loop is CASHDRARTYEQYF. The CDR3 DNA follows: TGTGCCAGCCATGACAGGGCACGGACCTACGAGCAGTACTTC.

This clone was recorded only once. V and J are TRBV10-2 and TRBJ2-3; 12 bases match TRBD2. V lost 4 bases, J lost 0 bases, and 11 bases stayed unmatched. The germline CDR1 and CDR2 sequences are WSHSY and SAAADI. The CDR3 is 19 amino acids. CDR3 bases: TGCGCCAGCAGTGGGCTAGCGGGGGGGCACCGTGCTAGCACAGATACGCAGTATTTT. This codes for CASSGLAGGHRASTDTQYF.

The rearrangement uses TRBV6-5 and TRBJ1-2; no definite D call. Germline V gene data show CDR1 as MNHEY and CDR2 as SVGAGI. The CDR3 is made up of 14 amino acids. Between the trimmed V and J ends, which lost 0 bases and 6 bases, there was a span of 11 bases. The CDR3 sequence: CASSYSKLTDGYTF. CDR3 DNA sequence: TGTGCCAGCAGTTACTCGAAGCTTACGGATGGCTACACCTTC.

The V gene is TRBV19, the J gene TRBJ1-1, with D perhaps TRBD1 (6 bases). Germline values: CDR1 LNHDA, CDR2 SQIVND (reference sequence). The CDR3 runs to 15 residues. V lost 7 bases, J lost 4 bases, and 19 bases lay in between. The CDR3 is CASKDRQGGSTEAFF. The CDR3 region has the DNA TGTGCCAGTAAAGACAGGCAGGGAGGGAGCACTGAAGCTTTCTTT.

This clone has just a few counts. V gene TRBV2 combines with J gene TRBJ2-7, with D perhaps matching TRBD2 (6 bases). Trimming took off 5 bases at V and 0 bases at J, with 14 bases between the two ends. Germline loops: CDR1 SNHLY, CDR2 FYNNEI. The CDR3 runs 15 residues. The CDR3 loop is CASSLGGSLSYEQYF. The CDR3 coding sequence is TGTGCCAGCAGTCTCGGGGGAAGTCTCTCCTACGAGCAGTACTTC.

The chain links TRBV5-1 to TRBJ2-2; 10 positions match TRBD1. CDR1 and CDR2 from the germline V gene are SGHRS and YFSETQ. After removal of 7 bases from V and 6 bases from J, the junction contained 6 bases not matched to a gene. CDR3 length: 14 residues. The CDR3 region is CASRTGGQAGELFF. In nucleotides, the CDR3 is TGCGCCAGCCGGACAGGGGGGCAAGCCGGGGAGCTGTTTTTT.

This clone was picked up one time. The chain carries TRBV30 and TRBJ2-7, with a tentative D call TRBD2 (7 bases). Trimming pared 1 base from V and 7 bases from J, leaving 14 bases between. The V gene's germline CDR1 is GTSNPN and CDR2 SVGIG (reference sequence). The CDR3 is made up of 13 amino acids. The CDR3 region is CAWSEGGGFEQYF. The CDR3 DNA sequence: TGTGCCTGGAGTGAAGGGGGGGGATTTGAGCAGTACTTC.

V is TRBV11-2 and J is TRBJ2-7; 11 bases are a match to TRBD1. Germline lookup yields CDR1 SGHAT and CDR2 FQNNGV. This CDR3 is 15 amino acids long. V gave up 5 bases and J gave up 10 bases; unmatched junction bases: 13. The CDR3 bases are TGTGCCAGCAGCCCCGGGACAGGGGGACGGCTGAAACAGTACTTC. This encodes CASSPGTGGRLKQYF.

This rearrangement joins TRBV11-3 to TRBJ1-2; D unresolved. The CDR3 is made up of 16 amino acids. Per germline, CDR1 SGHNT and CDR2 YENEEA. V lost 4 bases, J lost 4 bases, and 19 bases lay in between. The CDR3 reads CASSYRPQSGVYGYTF. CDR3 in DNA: TGTGCCAGCAGCTATAGGCCCCAGTCCGGGGTCTATGGCTACACCTTC.

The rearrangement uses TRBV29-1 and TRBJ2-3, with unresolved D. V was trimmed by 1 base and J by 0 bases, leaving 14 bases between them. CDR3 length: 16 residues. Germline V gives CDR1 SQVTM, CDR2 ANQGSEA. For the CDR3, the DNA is TGCAGCGTTGAAGGGCCCGATTACAGAAGCACAGATACGCAGTATTTT. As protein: CSVEGPDYRSTDTQYF.

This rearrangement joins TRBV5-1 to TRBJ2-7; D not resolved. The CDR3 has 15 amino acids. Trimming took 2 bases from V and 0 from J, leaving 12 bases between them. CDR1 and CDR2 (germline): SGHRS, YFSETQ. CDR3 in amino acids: CASSFLTVNSYEQYF. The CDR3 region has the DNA TGCGCCAGCAGCTTCCTTACAGTTAACTCCTACGAGCAGTACTTC.

CDR3 sequence: CAISESGQGWYEQYF. Written as DNA, the CDR3 is TGTGCCATCAGTGAGTCAGGACAGGGGTGGTACGAGCAGTACTTC. The chain joins TRBV10-3 to TRBJ2-7, with 9 positions matching TRBD1. With 0 bases clipped from V and 4 bases from J, the junction kept 4 bases outside the gene matches. There are 15 residues in the CDR3. CDR1 is ENHRY, CDR2 SYGVKD, per germline.

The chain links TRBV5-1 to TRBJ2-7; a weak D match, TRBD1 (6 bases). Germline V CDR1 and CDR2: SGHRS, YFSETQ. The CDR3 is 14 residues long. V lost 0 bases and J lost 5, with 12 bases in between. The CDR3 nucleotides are TGCGCCAGCAGCTTGGGGGGGCGCAGAGACGAGCAGTACTTC. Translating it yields CASSLGGRRDEQYF.